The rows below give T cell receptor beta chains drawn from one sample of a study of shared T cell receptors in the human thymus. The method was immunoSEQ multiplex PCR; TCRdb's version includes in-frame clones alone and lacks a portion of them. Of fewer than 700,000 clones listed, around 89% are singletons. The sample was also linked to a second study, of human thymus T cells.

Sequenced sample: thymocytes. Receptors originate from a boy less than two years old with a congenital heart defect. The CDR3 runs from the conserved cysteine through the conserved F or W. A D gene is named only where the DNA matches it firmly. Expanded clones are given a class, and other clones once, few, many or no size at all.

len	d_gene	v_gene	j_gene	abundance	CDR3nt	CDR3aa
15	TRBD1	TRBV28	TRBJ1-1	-	TGTGCCAGCAGTATCCACAGGGGGAACGACACTGAAGCTTTCTTT	CASSIHRGNDTEAFF
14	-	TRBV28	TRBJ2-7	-	TGTGCCAGCAGTTTGGGTGGGCTCCTCTACGAGCAGTACTTC	CASSLGGLLYEQYF
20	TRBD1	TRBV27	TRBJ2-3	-	TGTGCCAGCAGTTTACGGGCACCAACCGGGACAGGGGATTTCGGGGATACGCAGTATTTT	CASSLRAPTGTGDFGDTQYF
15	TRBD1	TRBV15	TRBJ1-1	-	TGTGCCACCAGCGGCCGGACAGGGGGCATGACTGAAGCTTTCTTT	CATSGRTGGMTEAFF
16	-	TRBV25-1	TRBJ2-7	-	TGTGCCAGCAGTCCCCCCGACAGGACTAGCTCCTACGAGCAGTACTTC	CASSPPDRTSSYEQYF
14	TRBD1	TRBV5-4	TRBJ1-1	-	TGTGCCAGCAGCATCCGACAGGGTCACTCTGAAGCTTTCTTT	CASSIRQGHSEAFF
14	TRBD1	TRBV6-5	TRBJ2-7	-	TGTGCCAGCAGCTGGACAGGGGGCCCCTACGAGCAGTACTTC	CASSWTGGPYEQYF
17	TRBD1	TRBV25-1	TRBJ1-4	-	TGTGCCAGCAGTGACCCGCAGGGGGCGGCAGTTAATGAAAAACTGTTTTTT	CASSDPQGAAVNEKLFF
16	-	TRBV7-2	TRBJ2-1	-	TGTGCCAGCCTTCCGGCGACAGCTCCTTCCTACAATGAGCAGTTCTTC	CASLPATAPSYNEQFF
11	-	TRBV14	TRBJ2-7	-	TGTGCCAGCAGCCCGGGTCTCGAGCAGTACTTC	CASSPGLEQYF
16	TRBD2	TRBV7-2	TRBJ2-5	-	TGTGCCAGCAGCGGGCGACTAGCGGTTTGGGGTGGGACCCAGTACTTC	CASSGRLAVWGGTQYF
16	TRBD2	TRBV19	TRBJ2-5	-	TGTGCCAGTAGCCCCCGGGACTACCCAACCCGCGAGACCCAGTACTTC	CASSPRDYPTRETQYF
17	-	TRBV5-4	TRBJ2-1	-	TGTGCCAGCAGCTTGGCCCTCGGGAGTCTGCCCTACAATGAGCAGTTCTTC	CASSLALGSLPYNEQFF
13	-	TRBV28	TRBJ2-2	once	TGTGCCAGCAGTATGGCGGTCACCGGGGAGCTGTTTTTT	CASSMAVTGELFF
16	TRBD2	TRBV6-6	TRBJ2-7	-	TGTGCCAGCAGTCCCCGGGGAGGGAGCGGGAGGTACGAGCAGTACTTC	CASSPRGGSGRYEQYF
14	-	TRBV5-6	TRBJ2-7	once	TGTGCCAGCAGCCCGTCTCCGGGAACGAGAGAGCAGTACTTC	CASSPSPGTREQYF
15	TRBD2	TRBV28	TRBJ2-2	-	TGTGCCAGCAGGAGGGGGACTAGGGGTGCCGGGGAGCTGTTTTTT	CASRRGTRGAGELFF
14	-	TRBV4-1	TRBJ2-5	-	TGCGCCAGCAGCCAAGAAGGCAGGGGTGAGACCCAGTACTTC	CASSQEGRGETQYF
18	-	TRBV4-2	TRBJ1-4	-	TGTGCCAGCAGCCAAGATAGATATAGGGAGGCGGGTTTCGAAAAACTGTTTTTT	CASSQDRYREAGFEKLFF
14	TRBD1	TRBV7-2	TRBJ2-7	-	TGTGCCAGCAGCCATGGACAGGAGCCCCACGAGCAGTACTTC	CASSHGQEPHEQYF
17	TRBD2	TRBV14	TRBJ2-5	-	TGTGCCAGCAGCAATATCGGGGCTAGCGGGAGACAAGAGACCCAGTACTTC	CASSNIGASGRQETQYF
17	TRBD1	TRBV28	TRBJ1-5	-	TGTGCCAGCAACGTTTCTGGCAGGGGGCGCGTCGGTCAGCCCCAGCATTTT	CASNVSGRGRVGQPQHF
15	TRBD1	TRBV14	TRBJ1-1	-	TGTGCCAGCAGCCACGGAACGGACAGGGCCACTGAAGCTTTCTTT	CASSHGTDRATEAFF
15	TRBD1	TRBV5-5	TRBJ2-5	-	TGTGCCAGCAGCGCCAGACAGGGCTGGCAAGAGACCCAGTACTTC	CASSARQGWQETQYF
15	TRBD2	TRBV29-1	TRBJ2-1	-	TGCAGCGCCGGGGGTCGCGGGAGGGGGTCTAATGAGCAGTTCTTC	CSAGGRGRGSNEQFF
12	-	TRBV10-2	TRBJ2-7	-	TGCGCCAGCAGTGCAGTTACCCACGAGCAGTACTTC	CASSAVTHEQYF
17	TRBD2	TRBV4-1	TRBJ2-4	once	TGCGCCAGCAGCCTGGGGCGGGAGGGGTTAGCCAAAAACATTCAGTACTTC	CASSLGREGLAKNIQYF
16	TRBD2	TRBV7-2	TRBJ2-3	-	TGTGCCAGCAGCACCCTGACTAGCGGGACCACAGATACGCAGTATTTT	CASSTLTSGTTDTQYF
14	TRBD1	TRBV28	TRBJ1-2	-	TGTGCCAGCAGTTGTGAGGACAGGCTGTATGGCTACACCTTC	CASSCEDRLYGYTF
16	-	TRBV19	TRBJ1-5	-	TGTGCCAGTAGTACGCCGCGGCAGGGAAAGGGGCAGCCCCAGCATTTT	CASSTPRQGKGQPQHF
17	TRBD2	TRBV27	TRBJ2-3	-	TGTGCCAGCAGGCCCGGCGCTAGCGGGAGAAACACAGATACGCAGTATTTT	CASRPGASGRNTDTQYF
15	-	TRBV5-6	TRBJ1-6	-	TGTGCCAGCAGCCCACAGGGTTTTTGGGGTTCACCCCTCCACTTT	CASSPQGFWGSPLHF
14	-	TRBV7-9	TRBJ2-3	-	TGTGCCAGCAGCTTAGACCGGGAGATAGATACGCAGTATTTT	CASSLDREIDTQYF
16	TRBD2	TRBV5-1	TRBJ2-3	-	TGCGCCAGCAGCTTGGCTGGCGGGAGGGGCACAGATACGCAGTATTTT	CASSLAGGRGTDTQYF
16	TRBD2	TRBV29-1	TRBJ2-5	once	TGCAGCTACCACTACGCACTTCGGGGGGGAAAAGAGACCCAGTACTTC	CSYHYALRGGKETQYF
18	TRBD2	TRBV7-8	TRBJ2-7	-	TGTGCCAGCAGCCCCTCCCCTAAGGAGACTAGCGACTCCTACGAGCAGTACTTC	CASSPSPKETSDSYEQYF
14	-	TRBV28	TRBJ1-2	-	TGTGCCAGCTCTTACAGGGCTAATAACTATGGCTACACCTTC	CASSYRANNYGYTF
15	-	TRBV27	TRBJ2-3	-	TGTGCCAGCAGTTTAGTTTGGTCGGGTTCAGATACGCAGTATTTT	CASSLVWSGSDTQYF
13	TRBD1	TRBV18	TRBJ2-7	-	TGTGCCAGCTCACTAGAAACAGGGGGCGAGCAGTACTTC	CASSLETGGEQYF
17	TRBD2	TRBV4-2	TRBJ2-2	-	TGTGCCAGCAGCAGGCCAACGGGGAGGGGTAACACCGGGGAGCTGTTTTTT	CASSRPTGRGNTGELFF
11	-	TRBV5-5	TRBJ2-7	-	TGTGCCAGCAGCCTAGCCTACGAGCAGTACTTC	CASSLAYEQYF
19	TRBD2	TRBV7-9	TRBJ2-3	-	TGTGCCAGCAGCTTAGGGATCGCGGGAGTGATGAAAGTGACAGATACGCAGTATTTT	CASSLGIAGVMKVTDTQYF
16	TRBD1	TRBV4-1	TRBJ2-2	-	TGCGCCAGCAGCCAGAGCCCGACAGGGCTGACCGGGGAGCTGTTTTTT	CASSQSPTGLTGELFF
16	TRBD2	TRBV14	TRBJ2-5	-	TGTGCCAGCAGCCAAGCGACTAGCGGATACCAAGAGACCCAGTACTTC	CASSQATSGYQETQYF
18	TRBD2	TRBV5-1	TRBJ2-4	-	TGCGCCAGCAGCTGGGGACTAGCGGAACCGGTCCCAAAAAACATTCAGTACTTC	CASSWGLAEPVPKNIQYF
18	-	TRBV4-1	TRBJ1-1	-	TGCGCCAGCAGCCAACGCCCAACGGGCCCGGCGGGGGACACTGAAGCTTTCTTT	CASSQRPTGPAGDTEAFF
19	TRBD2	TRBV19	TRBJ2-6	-	TGTGCCAGCTCGGGACTAGCGGGAGTCTCCCTCTCTGGGGCCAACGTCCTGACTTTC	CASSGLAGVSLSGANVLTF
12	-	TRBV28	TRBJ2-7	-	TGTGCCAGCAGTTTACTCTCCTACGAGCAGTACTTC	CASSLLSYEQYF
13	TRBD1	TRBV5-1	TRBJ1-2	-	TGCGCCAGCAGCGTGGACAGGGGTAGTGGCTACACCTTC	CASSVDRGSGYTF
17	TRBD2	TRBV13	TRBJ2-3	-	TGTGCCAGCACCAACCAGCTAGCGGGAGGGTGGGGAGATACGCAGTATTTT	CASTNQLAGGWGDTQYF
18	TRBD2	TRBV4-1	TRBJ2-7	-	TGCGCCAGCAGTCCCGGACTAGCGGCTGATGGGGGGATCTACGAGCAGTACTTC	CASSPGLAADGGIYEQYF
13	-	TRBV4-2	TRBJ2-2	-	TGTGCCAGCAGCCCCCTGAACACCGGGGAGCTGTTTTTT	CASSPLNTGELFF
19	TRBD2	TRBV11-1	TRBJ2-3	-	TGTGCCAGCAGCTTGGGTACTAGCGGGAGGCCCTCTCTACCAGATACGCAGTATTTT	CASSLGTSGRPSLPDTQYF
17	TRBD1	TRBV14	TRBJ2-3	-	TGTGCCAGCAGCCAAGATAGGGGGCTAGCTACCACAGATACGCAGTATTTT	CASSQDRGLATTDTQYF
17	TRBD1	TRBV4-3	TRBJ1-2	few	TGCGCCAGCAGCCAAGGGTGGACAGGGACAGGGATTGGCGGCTACACCTTC	CASSQGWTGTGIGGYTF
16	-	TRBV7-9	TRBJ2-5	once	TGTGCCAGCAGCTTTTCTCAGGGGAATAGTATGGAGACCCAGTACTTC	CASSFSQGNSMETQYF
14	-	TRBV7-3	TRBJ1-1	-	TGTGCCAGCAGCCCCACGGGGGGTATAGGTGAAGCTTTCTTT	CASSPTGGIGEAFF